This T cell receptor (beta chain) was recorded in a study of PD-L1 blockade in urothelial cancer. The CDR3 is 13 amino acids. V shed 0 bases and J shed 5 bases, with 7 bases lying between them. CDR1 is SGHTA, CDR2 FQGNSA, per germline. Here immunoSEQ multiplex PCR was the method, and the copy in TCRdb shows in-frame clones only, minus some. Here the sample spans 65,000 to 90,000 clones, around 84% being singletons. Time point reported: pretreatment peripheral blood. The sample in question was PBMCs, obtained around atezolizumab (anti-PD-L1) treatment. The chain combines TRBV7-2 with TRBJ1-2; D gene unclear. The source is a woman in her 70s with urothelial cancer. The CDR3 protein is CASSLAGGYGYTF. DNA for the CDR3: TGTGCCAGCAGCTTAGCGGGAGGGTATGGCTACACCTTC.